Listed below are T cell receptor beta chains from one sample, sequenced in a study of control samples from healthy donors and cancer patients. Only in-frame clones appear in the TCRdb table, and some are missing; sequencing was by immunoSEQ multiplex PCR. The sample includes some 130,000 clones, 90% of them seen just once. Sequenced material: blood. All receptors derive from a man aged 40-49 years in good health. CDR3s include the opening cysteine and the closing phenylalanine or tryptophan. The order of the fields is J gene, D gene, clone size, V gene, CDR3 DNA, CDR3 protein. The D gene is left open where the match is weak. Clone size is not always given. Where it is, it says once, few, many or a class for expanded clones.

J gene: TRBJ2-2; D gene: NA; clone size: NA; V gene: TRBV4-1; CDR3 DNA: TGCGCCAGCAGCCAAGATCCGCTTGGTGCCGGGGAGCTGTTTTTT; CDR3 protein: CASSQDPLGAGELFF
J gene: TRBJ2-7; D gene: TRBD2; clone size: NA; V gene: TRBV24-1; CDR3 DNA: TGTGCCACCAGTGATATCCCTTGGCGGGGACTAGCTCATGAGCAGTACTTC; CDR3 protein: CATSDIPWRGLAHEQYF
J gene: TRBJ1-1; D gene: NA; clone size: many; V gene: TRBV4-1; CDR3 DNA: TGCGCCAGCAGCCCGCAACAACGAGGAATTATGAACACTGAAGCTTTCTTT; CDR3 protein: CASSPQQRGIMNTEAFF
J gene: TRBJ2-3; D gene: NA; clone size: once; V gene: TRBV11-3; CDR3 DNA: TGTGCCAGCAGCTTAGGTCCTGCAGATACGCAGTATTTT; CDR3 protein: CASSLGPADTQYF
J gene: TRBJ2-2; D gene: TRBD2; clone size: NA; V gene: TRBV28; CDR3 DNA: TGTGCCAGCAGCATTATCATTTCGACTAGCGGGGCCGGGGAGCTGTTTTTT; CDR3 protein: CASSIIISTSGAGELFF
J gene: TRBJ2-7; D gene: NA; clone size: NA; V gene: TRBV28; CDR3 DNA: TGTGCCAACGGCCCTGCCTACGAGCAGTACTTC; CDR3 protein: CANGPAYEQYF
J gene: TRBJ1-5; D gene: TRBD1; clone size: NA; V gene: TRBV27; CDR3 DNA: TGTGCCAGCAGCTTTACAGGGGGAGGTCAGCCCCAGCATTTT; CDR3 protein: CASSFTGGGQPQHF
J gene: TRBJ1-5; D gene: TRBD1; clone size: NA; V gene: TRBV19; CDR3 DNA: TGTGCCAGTAGTATTACCGGGACAGGGACTCAGCCCCAGCATTTT; CDR3 protein: CASSITGTGTQPQHF
J gene: TRBJ2-1; D gene: NA; clone size: NA; V gene: TRBV6-2/TRBV6-3; CDR3 DNA: TGTGCCAGCAGTTATTCGTTGGGGTCAGGGGGGCTCTTC; CDR3 protein: CASSYSLGSGGLF
J gene: TRBJ1-4; D gene: NA; clone size: NA; V gene: TRBV3-1/TRBV3-2; CDR3 DNA: TGTGCCAGCGGGGACGGGTCATTTGAAAAACTGTTTTTT; CDR3 protein: CASGDGSFEKLFF
J gene: TRBJ1-3; D gene: NA; clone size: NA; V gene: TRBV6-5; CDR3 DNA: TGTGCCAGCAGCGCCACCGGGGTTTCTGGAAACACCATATATTTT; CDR3 protein: CASSATGVSGNTIYF
J gene: TRBJ2-1; D gene: NA; clone size: NA; V gene: TRBV5-1; CDR3 DNA: TGCGCCAGCAGCTTCTCGGCGGGAAGCTCCTACAATGAGCAGTTCTTC; CDR3 protein: CASSFSAGSSYNEQFF
J gene: TRBJ1-1; D gene: NA; clone size: NA; V gene: TRBV9; CDR3 DNA: TGTGCCAGCAGCCCACGGGACACCCGGAGTACTGAAGCTTTCTTT; CDR3 protein: CASSPRDTRSTEAFF
J gene: TRBJ2-3; D gene: TRBD2; clone size: few; V gene: TRBV4-2; CDR3 DNA: TGTGCCAGCAGCCAGTTGCGGGGGGGCCTGGCAGATACGCAGTATTTT; CDR3 protein: CASSQLRGGLADTQYF
J gene: TRBJ2-5; D gene: TRBD1; clone size: NA; V gene: TRBV3-1/TRBV3-2; CDR3 DNA: TGTGCCAGCAGCCGGGGACAGCTCCAAGAGACCCAGTACTTC; CDR3 protein: CASSRGQLQETQYF
J gene: TRBJ1-4; D gene: TRBD1; clone size: NA; V gene: TRBV9; CDR3 DNA: TGTGCCAGCAGCGGTTGGACAGGGGGCGGAGAAAAACTGTTTTTT; CDR3 protein: CASSGWTGGGEKLFF
J gene: TRBJ1-2; D gene: NA; clone size: NA; V gene: TRBV2; CDR3 DNA: TGTGCCAGCAGTAGCATTATTTCCAACTATGGCTACACCTTC; CDR3 protein: CASSSIISNYGYTF
J gene: TRBJ1-2; D gene: NA; clone size: NA; V gene: TRBV6-1; CDR3 DNA: TGTGCCAGCAGTGAAACAGGGTCGAACTATGGCTACACCTTC; CDR3 protein: CASSETGSNYGYTF
J gene: TRBJ1-2; D gene: NA; clone size: NA; V gene: TRBV18; CDR3 DNA: TGTGCCAGCTCACCATACGAGGGACCCTATGGCTACACCTTC; CDR3 protein: CASSPYEGPYGYTF
J gene: TRBJ2-3; D gene: TRBD2; clone size: NA; V gene: TRBV5-4; CDR3 DNA: TGTGCCAGCAGCTTGGCGAGCGGGGGTAATACGCAGTATTTT; CDR3 protein: CASSLASGGNTQYF
J gene: TRBJ2-3; D gene: TRBD1; clone size: NA; V gene: TRBV20-1; CDR3 DNA: TGCAGTGCTAGTGGGACAGGGGGCGTGACAGATACGCAGTATTTT; CDR3 protein: CSASGTGGVTDTQYF
J gene: TRBJ1-2; D gene: NA; clone size: NA; V gene: TRBV28; CDR3 DNA: TGTGCCAGCAGACCACCCGGGACTAACTATGGCTACACCTTC; CDR3 protein: CASRPPGTNYGYTF
J gene: TRBJ2-3; D gene: NA; clone size: NA; V gene: TRBV19; CDR3 DNA: TGTGCCAGTAGTAAACTAGGAGGAGATACGCAGTATTTT; CDR3 protein: CASSKLGGDTQYF
J gene: TRBJ2-5; D gene: NA; clone size: NA; V gene: TRBV24-1; CDR3 DNA: TGTGCCACCAGTGATAGCAGGGGACAAGAGACCCAGTACTTC; CDR3 protein: CATSDSRGQETQYF
J gene: TRBJ1-2; D gene: NA; clone size: NA; V gene: TRBV5-5; CDR3 DNA: TGTGCCAGCAGTTCGACTTGGCGGGGCTACACCTTC; CDR3 protein: CASSSTWRGYTF
J gene: TRBJ2-2; D gene: NA; clone size: NA; V gene: TRBV7-8; CDR3 DNA: TGTGCCAGCAGCTTATCAGGGACCACCGGGGAGCTGTTTTTT; CDR3 protein: CASSLSGTTGELFF
J gene: TRBJ1-1; D gene: NA; clone size: once; V gene: TRBV30; CDR3 DNA: TGTGCCTGGAAGGCAGCTCACACTGAAGCTTTCTTT; CDR3 protein: CAWKAAHTEAFF
J gene: TRBJ1-5; D gene: NA; clone size: NA; V gene: TRBV18; CDR3 DNA: TGTGCCAGCTCGCCTTGGGGGCGGGAAAATCAGCCCCAGCATTTT; CDR3 protein: CASSPWGRENQPQHF
J gene: TRBJ1-2; D gene: NA; clone size: NA; V gene: TRBV6-5; CDR3 DNA: TGTGCCACCAAAGTAGGGACGAATAACTATGGCTACACCTTC; CDR3 protein: CATKVGTNNYGYTF
J gene: TRBJ2-3; D gene: NA; clone size: NA; V gene: TRBV5-1; CDR3 DNA: TGCGCCAGCGGTCAGGGACCGGGCGAAGATACGCAGTATTTT; CDR3 protein: CASGQGPGEDTQYF
J gene: TRBJ2-1; D gene: NA; clone size: NA; V gene: TRBV27; CDR3 DNA: TGTGCCAGCAGTTTATCCCCCGGTTACAATGAGCAGTTCTTC; CDR3 protein: CASSLSPGYNEQFF
J gene: TRBJ1-3; D gene: NA; clone size: NA; V gene: TRBV12-5; CDR3 DNA: TGTGCTAGTGGTTTGGGACACCGCTCTGGAAACACCATATATTTT; CDR3 protein: CASGLGHRSGNTIYF
J gene: TRBJ1-2; D gene: TRBD1; clone size: NA; V gene: TRBV10-3; CDR3 DNA: TGTGCCATCAGTGAGTCGCCGGGACAGGGCGGCTACACCTTC; CDR3 protein: CAISESPGQGGYTF
J gene: TRBJ1-5; D gene: NA; clone size: few; V gene: TRBV27; CDR3 DNA: TGTGCCAGCAGTTTTCGGGCCAATCAGCCCCAGCATTTT; CDR3 protein: CASSFRANQPQHF
J gene: TRBJ1-6; D gene: NA; clone size: NA; V gene: TRBV3-1/TRBV3-2; CDR3 DNA: TGTGCCAGCAGCCAGGGGACCGATAATTCACCCCTCCACTTT; CDR3 protein: CASSQGTDNSPLHF
J gene: TRBJ1-1; D gene: NA; clone size: NA; V gene: TRBV6-5; CDR3 DNA: TGTGCCAGCAGTCGCGCCGGGACAAAGAACACTGAAGCTTTCTTT; CDR3 protein: CASSRAGTKNTEAFF
J gene: TRBJ2-3; D gene: TRBD2; clone size: once; V gene: TRBV5-1; CDR3 DNA: TGCGCCAGCAGCTGGTTTAGCGGGGAGGCAGATACGCAGTATTTT; CDR3 protein: CASSWFSGEADTQYF
J gene: TRBJ1-4; D gene: NA; clone size: NA; V gene: TRBV4-1; CDR3 DNA: TGCGCCAGCAGCCAAGCCTCCGGGACCATTAATGAAAAACTGTTTTTT; CDR3 protein: CASSQASGTINEKLFF
J gene: TRBJ2-2; D gene: TRBD1; clone size: NA; V gene: TRBV7-9; CDR3 DNA: TGTGCCAGCAGCTTAAGGCGACAGGGTCGACCGAACACCGGGGAGCTGTTTTTT; CDR3 protein: CASSLRRQGRPNTGELFF
J gene: TRBJ1-1; D gene: NA; clone size: NA; V gene: TRBV9; CDR3 DNA: TGTGCCAGCAGCGTAGACCAGTGGACAAGGGGTGAAGCTTTCTTT; CDR3 protein: CASSVDQWTRGEAFF
J gene: TRBJ2-5; D gene: TRBD2; clone size: NA; V gene: TRBV2; CDR3 DNA: TGTGCCAGCAGTGGGACTAGCGGGGGGGCAGAGACCCAGTACTTC; CDR3 protein: CASSGTSGGAETQYF
J gene: TRBJ1-1; D gene: NA; clone size: NA; V gene: TRBV27; CDR3 DNA: TGTGCCAGCAGTTTGGAAGCATGGGGCACTGAAGCTTTCTTT; CDR3 protein: CASSLEAWGTEAFF
J gene: TRBJ1-2; D gene: TRBD1; clone size: NA; V gene: TRBV7-8; CDR3 DNA: TGTGCCAGCAGCCCCTCGGGACAGCTTAACTATGGCTACACCTTC; CDR3 protein: CASSPSGQLNYGYTF
J gene: TRBJ2-7; D gene: NA; clone size: NA; V gene: TRBV2; CDR3 DNA: TGTGCCAGCAGTGAGCCTAGGGTTCGCTACGAGCAGTACTTC; CDR3 protein: CASSEPRVRYEQYF
J gene: TRBJ2-3; D gene: TRBD1; clone size: NA; V gene: TRBV29-1; CDR3 DNA: TGCAGCGTTGGCGAGGGGGCCTCAGATACGCAGTATTTT; CDR3 protein: CSVGEGASDTQYF
J gene: TRBJ1-3; D gene: NA; clone size: NA; V gene: TRBV2; CDR3 DNA: TGTGCCAGCAGTTTCTTGACAGACGGCAAAGACACCATATATTTT; CDR3 protein: CASSFLTDGKDTIYF
J gene: TRBJ2-1; D gene: NA; clone size: NA; V gene: TRBV10-1; CDR3 DNA: TGCGCCAGCTCCTTTAGCTACAATGAGCAGTTCTTC; CDR3 protein: CASSFSYNEQFF
J gene: TRBJ2-1; D gene: NA; clone size: NA; V gene: TRBV5-6; CDR3 DNA: TGTGCCAGCACTGGCTCCTACAATGAGCAGTTCTTC; CDR3 protein: CASTGSYNEQFF